A single sample is the source of the 17 T cell receptor beta chains below, sequenced in a study of cytomegalovirus exposure and HLA in healthy donors. Primers: 60 Vbeta forward and 13 Jbeta reverse. Only in-frame clones appear in the TCRdb table, and some are missing; sequencing was by immunoSEQ multiplex PCR. The sample comprises 55,000 to 65,000 clones, 89% of which are singletons, and around 1.5% rests with the top ten. The sample taken for sequencing was PBMCs. The receptors here all came from a man younger than 40 in good health and CMV-seropositive.

Here the CDR3 reads CASSFGTDREFF. CDR3 DNA: TGTGCCAGCAGCTTCGGGACAGATAGGGAGTTCTTC. The rearrangement links TRBV5-5 to TRBJ2-1, with 7 bases matching TRBD1. J lost 14 bases, V lost 2 bases, and 7 bases had no gene match. Germline V CDR1 and CDR2: SGHKS, YYEKEE (reference sequence). This CDR3 contains 12 residues.

This clone was observed a few times. The gene calls are TRBV14 and TRBJ1-1, with a weak D call TRBD1 (6 bases). V shed 6 bases and J shed 2 bases, with 13 bases lying between them. Germline V gene lookup returns CDR1 SGHDN and CDR2 FVKESK. There are 14 residues in the CDR3. In nucleotides, the CDR3 is TGTGCCAGCAGGGGGGTACAGGGTAACACTGAAGCTTTCTTT. Its protein product is CASRGVQGNTEAFF.

The CDR3 spells CASSEAGQDRVVQYF. CDR3 DNA: TGTGCCAGCAGTGAAGCGGGGCAGGACAGGGTGGTCCAGTACTTC. The chain carries TRBV6-1 and TRBJ2-5; 8 bases align to TRBD1. The V segment lost 0 bases and the J segment 10 bases; nucleotides outside the gene matches: 10. This CDR3 comprises 15 residues. Germline V gene lookup returns CDR1 MNHNS and CDR2 SASEGT.

The chain recombines TRBV30 with TRBJ1-2, with a possible D match to TRBD1 (5 bases). The CDR3 contains 15 residues. The germline V gene has CDR1 GTSNPN and CDR2 SVGIG (reference sequence). V dropped 1 base and J dropped 3 bases, with 15 bases sitting between them. CDR3 sequence reads: CAWSAPGQGHYGYTF. In DNA form, the CDR3 reads TGTGCCTGGAGTGCCCCCGGGCAGGGCCACTATGGCTACACCTTC.

The chain combines TRBV30 with TRBJ1-2, with 7 bases identical to TRBD1. With V trimmed by 3 bases and J by 5 bases, 6 bases remained unmatched. The germline V gene encodes CDR1 GTSNPN and CDR2 SVGIG (reference sequence). The CDR3 spans 13 residues. Here the CDR3 DNA reads TGTGCCTGGAGAATACGACAGGGTTATGGCTACACCTTC. This encodes CAWRIRQGYGYTF.

The chain uses TRBV2 and TRBJ2-3; D not certain. V lost 0 bases, J lost 4 bases, and 8 bases lay in between. Germline V gene data show CDR1 as SNHLY and CDR2 as FYNNEI. The CDR3 is made up of 14 amino acids. The chain's CDR3 is CASSEALRPDTQYF. DNA for the CDR3: TGTGCCAGCAGTGAAGCGCTGAGGCCAGATACGCAGTATTTT. The variable domain in full, completed from reference TRBV2 and TRBJ2-3, reads EPEVTQTPSHQVTQMGQEVILRCVPISNHLYFYWYRQILGQKVEFLVSFYNNEISEKSEIFDDQFSVERPDGSNFTLKIRSTKLEDSAMYFCASSEALRPDTQYFGPGTRLTVL.

The CDR3 DNA sequence: TGTGCCAGCAGCCCGGACAGGGTTGGTGGCTACACCTTC. This gives the protein CASSPDRVGGYTF. V usage is TRBV7-2 and J usage is TRBJ1-2, with 8 bases aligning to TRBD1. The germline V gene encodes CDR1 SGHTA and CDR2 FQGNSA. V shed 5 bases and J 7 bases; nucleotides not matched to a gene: 6. The CDR3 is made up of 13 amino acids.

This clone was seen just once. J is TRBJ1-1 and V is TRBV5-1, with D possibly being TRBD1 (5 bases). CDR1 SGHRS and CDR2 YFSETQ come from the germline V gene. V lost 4 bases and J lost 1, with 11 bases in between. The CDR3 covers 14 residues. Here the CDR3 reads CASSQWGENTEAFF. CDR3 DNA sequence: TGCGCCAGCAGCCAATGGGGGGAGAACACTGAAGCTTTCTTT.

This chain links TRBV15 with TRBJ2-7; D may be TRBD2 (5 bases). Germline V lookup: CDR1 LNHNV, CDR2 YYDKDF (reference sequence). V dropped 8 bases and J dropped 0 bases, with 17 bases sitting between them. The CDR3 sequence is 15 residues long. The DNA for the CDR3 is TGTGCCACCTCTGGTGGTCGACTAAGCTCCTACGAGCAGTACTTC. It translates to CATSGGRLSSYEQYF.

DNA for the CDR3: TGTGCCAGCAGCTTCTCCGACAGGGATAATTCACCCCTCCACTTT. Amino acids: CASSFSDRDNSPLHF. V and J are TRBV5-6 and TRBJ1-6, with TRBD1 matching over 7 bases. In germline, CDR1 is SGHDT, CDR2 YYEEEE. V lost 2 bases, J lost 5 bases, and 4 bases stayed unmatched. The CDR3 contains 15 residues. The full variable domain, rest sourced from reference TRBV5-6 and TRBJ1-6, is DAGVTQSPTHLIKTRGQQVTLRCSPKSGHDTVSWYQQALGQGPQFIFQYYEEEERQRGNFPDRFSGHQFPNYSSELNVNALLLGDSALYLCASSFSDRDNSPLHFGNGTRLTVT.

The chain combines TRBV10-3 with TRBJ2-5; TRBD2 agrees at 8 bases. Looked up from germline, CDR1 is ENHRY and CDR2 is SYGVKD. After removal of 6 bases from V and 1 base from J, the junction contained 4 bases not matched to a gene. The length of the CDR3 is 14 residues. This chain's CDR3 is CAISLTSGQETQYF. CDR3 coding DNA: TGTGCCATCAGCCTTACTAGCGGCCAAGAGACCCAGTACTTC.

The genes are TRBV10-1 and TRBJ2-1, with 11 nucleotides matching TRBD2. In germline, CDR1 is WNHNN, CDR2 SYGVQD (reference sequence). V lost 2 bases to trimming and J lost 8 bases; unmatched junction nucleotides: 5. This CDR3 has 15 residues. CDR3 protein: CASSEGGLAGHEQFF. DNA of the CDR3: TGCGCCAGCAGTGAGGGAGGACTAGCGGGTCATGAGCAGTTCTTC.

The chain employs TRBV2 and TRBJ1-3, with D unclear. The CDR3 is 15 amino acids. Germline V gene sequence: CDR1 SNHLY, CDR2 FYNNEI. Trimming cost V 1 base and J 0 bases, with 7 bases left between them. The CDR3 reads CASSEERLSGNTIYF. CDR3 nucleotides: TGTGCCAGCAGTGAAGAGCGGCTCTCTGGAAACACCATATATTTT.

V is TRBV5-5 and J is TRBJ2-3, with D unclear. The ends were cut back, 4 bases at V and 4 bases at J, with 16 bases in the middle. Germline CDR1 SGHKS, CDR2 YYEKEE (reference sequence). This CDR3 is built from 15 residues. The CDR3 DNA reads as TGTGCCAGCAGCCCTATTCCTCGGCGGTCAGATACGCAGTATTTT. Its translation: CASSPIPRRSDTQYF.

V gene TRBV2 combines with J gene TRBJ1-6; no reliable D call. The length of the CDR3 is 13 residues. Trimming stripped 3 bases from V and 5 bases from J, with 5 bases between. Germline V gene lookup returns CDR1 SNHLY and CDR2 FYNNEI. The CDR3 sequence: CASSDQNNSPLHF. CDR3 bases: TGTGCCAGCAGTGATCAGAATAATTCACCCCTCCACTTT.

The CDR3 nucleotides are TGTGCCAGCACCCCCCCAGGGGCGGAGGAGCAGTACTTC. Protein sequence: CASTPPGAEEQYF. The chain joins TRBV11-3 to TRBJ2-7; D perhaps matches TRBD1 (6 bases). This CDR3 is 13 amino acids long. Trimming took off 7 bases at V and 7 bases at J, with 17 bases between the two ends. From germline, CDR1 is SGHNT and CDR2 YENEEA.

V gene TRBV28 combines with J gene TRBJ1-6; D is perhaps TRBD1 (6 bases). The germline V and J ends were trimmed by 6 bases and 8 bases, with 20 bases remaining between them. The V gene's germline CDR1 is MDHEN and CDR2 SYDVKM. There are 16 residues in the CDR3. CDR3 sequence reads: CASSHRGGVGYSPLHF. In DNA, the CDR3 is TGTGCCAGCAGCCACCGCGGGGGCGTTGGTTATTCACCCCTCCACTTT.